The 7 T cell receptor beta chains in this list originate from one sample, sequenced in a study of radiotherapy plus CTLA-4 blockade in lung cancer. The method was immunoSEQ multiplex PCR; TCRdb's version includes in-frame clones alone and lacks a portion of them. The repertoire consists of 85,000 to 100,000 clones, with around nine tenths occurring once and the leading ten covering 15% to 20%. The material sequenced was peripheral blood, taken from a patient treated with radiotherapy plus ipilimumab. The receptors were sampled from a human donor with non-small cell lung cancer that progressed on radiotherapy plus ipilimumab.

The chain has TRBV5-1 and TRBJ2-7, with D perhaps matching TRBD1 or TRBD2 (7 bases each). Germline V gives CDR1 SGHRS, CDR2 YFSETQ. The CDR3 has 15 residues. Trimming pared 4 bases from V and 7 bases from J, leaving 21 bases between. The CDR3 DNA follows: TGCGCCAGCAGCATCGGGACAGCGGGGTCGTGGGAGCAGTACTTC. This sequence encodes CASSIGTAGSWEQYF.

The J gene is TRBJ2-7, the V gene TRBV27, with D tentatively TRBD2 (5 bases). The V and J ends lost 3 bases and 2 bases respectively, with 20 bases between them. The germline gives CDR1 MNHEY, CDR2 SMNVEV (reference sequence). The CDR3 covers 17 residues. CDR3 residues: CASSLSGGSQKAYEQYF. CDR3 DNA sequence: TGTGCCAGCAGTTTGAGCGGCGGCAGCCAAAAAGCCTACGAGCAGTACTTC.

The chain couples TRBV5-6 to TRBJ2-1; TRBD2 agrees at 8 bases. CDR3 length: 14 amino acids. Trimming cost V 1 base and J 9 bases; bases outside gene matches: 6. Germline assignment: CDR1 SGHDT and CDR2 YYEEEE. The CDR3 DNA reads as TGTGCCAGCAGCTTGCCGGGGGGGTCGCCTGAGCAGTTCTTC. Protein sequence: CASSLPGGSPEQFF.

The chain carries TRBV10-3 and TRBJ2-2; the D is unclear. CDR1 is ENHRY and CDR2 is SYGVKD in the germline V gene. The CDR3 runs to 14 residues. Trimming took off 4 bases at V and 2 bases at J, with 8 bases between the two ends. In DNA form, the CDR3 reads TGTGCCATCAGTGTAGGCGCAAACACCGGGGAGCTGTTTTTT. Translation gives CAISVGANTGELFF.

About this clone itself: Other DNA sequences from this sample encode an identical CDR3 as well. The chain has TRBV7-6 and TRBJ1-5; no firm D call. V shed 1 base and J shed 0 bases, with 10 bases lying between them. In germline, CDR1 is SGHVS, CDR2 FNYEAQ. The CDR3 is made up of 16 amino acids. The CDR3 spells CASSLGLPASNQPQHF. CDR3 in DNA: TGTGCCAGCAGCTTAGGGCTCCCTGCTAGCAATCAGCCCCAGCATTTT.

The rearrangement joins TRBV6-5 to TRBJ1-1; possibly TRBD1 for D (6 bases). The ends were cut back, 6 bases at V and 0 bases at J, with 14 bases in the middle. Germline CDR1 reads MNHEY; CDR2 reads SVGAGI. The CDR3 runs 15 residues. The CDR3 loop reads CASRGHRALNTEAFF. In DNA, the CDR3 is TGTGCCAGCAGGGGACACAGGGCTTTGAACACTGAAGCTTTCTTT.

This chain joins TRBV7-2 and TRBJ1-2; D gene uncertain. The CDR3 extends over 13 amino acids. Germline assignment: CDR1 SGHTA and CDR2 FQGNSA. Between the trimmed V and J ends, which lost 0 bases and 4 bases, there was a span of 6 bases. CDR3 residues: CASSLAGSYGYTF. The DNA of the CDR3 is TGTGCCAGCAGCTTAGCAGGGAGCTATGGCTACACCTTC. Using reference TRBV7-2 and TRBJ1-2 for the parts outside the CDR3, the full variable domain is GAGVSQSPSNKVTEKGKDVELRCDPISGHTALYWYRQSLGQGLEFLIYFQGNSAPDKSGLPSDRFSAERTGGSVSTLTIQRTQQEDSAVYLCASSLAGSYGYTFGSGTRLTVV.